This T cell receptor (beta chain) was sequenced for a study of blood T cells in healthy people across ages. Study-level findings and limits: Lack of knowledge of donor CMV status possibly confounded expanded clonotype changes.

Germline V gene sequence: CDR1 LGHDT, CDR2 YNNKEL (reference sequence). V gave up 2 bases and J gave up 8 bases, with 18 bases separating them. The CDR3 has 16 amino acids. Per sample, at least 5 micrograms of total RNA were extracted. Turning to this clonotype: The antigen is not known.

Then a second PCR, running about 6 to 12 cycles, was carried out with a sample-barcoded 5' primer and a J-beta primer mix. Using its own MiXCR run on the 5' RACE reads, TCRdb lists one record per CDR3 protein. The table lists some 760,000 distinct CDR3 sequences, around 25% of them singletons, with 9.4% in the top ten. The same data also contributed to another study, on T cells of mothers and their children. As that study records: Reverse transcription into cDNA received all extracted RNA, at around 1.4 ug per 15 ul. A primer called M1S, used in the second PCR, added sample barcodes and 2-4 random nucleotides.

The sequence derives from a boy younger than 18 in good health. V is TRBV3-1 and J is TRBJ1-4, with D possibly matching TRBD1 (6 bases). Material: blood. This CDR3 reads CASSQTGRGRGEKLFF. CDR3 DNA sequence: TGTGCCAGCAGCCAAACGGGACGGGGGCGAGGAGAAAAACTGTTTTTT.